The clone carrying this T cell receptor (beta chain) showed up just a few times. Its antigen is not known. Trimming shortened V by 3 bases and J by 7 bases, and 4 bases separated the two germline ends. There are 11 residues in the CDR3. Germline V CDR1 and CDR2: KGHSH, LQKENI. The sample is drawn from a study of T cells in localized non-small cell lung cancer. The data were produced by immunoSEQ multiplex PCR, yet TCRdb's version contains in-frame clones alone and is incomplete. The sample contains roughly 67,000 clones, roughly four fifths of which appear only once. Whole-study findings and limits: Only one tumor region was sequenced, so heterogeneity remains possible. Adjacent lung was found to contain a median approximately 52 of the top 100 tumor clones. Uninvolved adjacent lung showed higher T cell clonality than tumor. A higher density of T cells in blood coincided with extended overall survival.

This rearrangement joins TRBV18 to TRBJ2-1; D not certain. This sequence originates from a female donor at least 60 years old with stage I lung adenocarcinoma. Sequences were derived from peripheral blood, sampled before any cancer treatment. CDR3 sequence: CASSPKNEQFF. CDR3 coding DNA: TGTGCCAGCTCACCCAAGAATGAGCAGTTCTTC. The variable domain in full, completed from reference TRBV18 and TRBJ2-1, reads NAGVMQNPRHLVRRRGQEARLRCSPMKGHSHVYWYRQLPEEGLKFMVYLQKENIIDESGMPKERFSAEFPKEGPSILRIQQVVRGDSAAYFCASSPKNEQFFGPGTRLTVL.